The 23 T cell receptor beta chains below all came from one sample that was sequenced in a study of T cells in Graves' hyperthyroidism and ophthalmopathy. Using RNA transcripts as the source, TCR beta CDR3 regions were amplified. HTBI primers were employed in a first-round RT-PCR of the TCR CDR3. TCRdb itself ran the multiplex PCR reads through MiXCR, one entry per CDR3 protein. The profile shows about 360,000 distinct CDR3 sequences, about 13% of them singletons. The sample was blood. All receptors come from a woman between 18 and 30 years old with Graves' hyperthyroidism.

This clonotype was recorded once. This rearrangement joins TRBV3-1 to TRBJ1-1, with 7 bases aligning to TRBD1. The CDR3 has 15 residues. The germline V gene has CDR1 LGHDT and CDR2 YNNKEL (reference sequence). Unmatched junction bases numbered 5, after V lost 4 bases and J lost 0 bases. The CDR3 DNA is TGTGCCAGCAGCCCCGAGACAGGGATGAACACTGAAGCTTTCTTT. This codes for CASSPETGMNTEAFF.

The chain joins TRBV30 to TRBJ2-7; D is possibly TRBD2 (7 bases). Trimming shortened V by 6 bases and J by 4 bases, and 22 bases separated the two germline ends. The CDR3 consists of 15 residues. Germline loops: CDR1 GTSNPN, CDR2 SVGIG (reference sequence). The CDR3 DNA reads TGTGCCTGTCGAACCCCCACGGGGGGCTTATACGAGCAGTACTTC. Its protein is CACRTPTGGLYEQYF.

This clonotype showed up many times. J is TRBJ2-1 and V is TRBV27; D might be TRBD1 (7 bases). With 3 bases removed from V and 9 bases from J, the gap between germline ends came to 12 bases. Germline V gives CDR1 MNHEY, CDR2 SMNVEV (reference sequence). The CDR3 extends over 13 amino acids. The CDR3 loop is CASSFGRGVEQFF. CDR3 in DNA: TGTGCCAGCAGTTTCGGCAGGGGGGTTGAGCAGTTCTTC.

This clonotype was picked up many times. This chain links TRBV28 with TRBJ2-5; maybe TRBD1 (7 bases). CDR3 length: 14 amino acids. The V gene lost 3 bases and the J gene lost 2 bases, with 10 bases spanning the gap. Germline V gene data show CDR1 as MDHEN and CDR2 as SYDVKM. The CDR3 coding sequence is TGTGCCAGCAGTTTGGCGGGACAGCAAGAGACCCAGTACTTC. Protein: CASSLAGQQETQYF.

This clonotype was observed many times. At one of its ends the junction is not consistent with the germline gene, which may arise from a read error. The V call is TRBV28, the J call TRBJ1-1; 8 bases align to TRBD1. Germline V lookup: CDR1 MDHEN, CDR2 SYDVKM. CDR3 size: 14 residues. CDR3 sequence (DNA): TGTGCCAGCAGTTTCTCAGGGACAGGCCCAAGGTGTATCTTT. Translating it yields CASSFSGTGPRCIF. The full variable domain, with the rest looked up from reference TRBV28 and TRBJ1-1, is DVKVTQSSRYLVKRTGEKVFLECVQDMDHENMFWYRQDPGLGLRLIYFSYDVKMKEKGDIPEGYSVSREKKERFSLILESASTNQTSMYLCASSFSGTGPRCIFGQGTRLTVV.

This clonotype has more than one count but fewer than ten. V and J are TRBV5-8 and TRBJ2-7, with D perhaps matching TRBD1 (6 bases). Looked up from germline, CDR1 is SGHTS and CDR2 is YDEGEE. The CDR3 is 16 residues long. V dropped 0 bases and J dropped 1 base, with 14 bases sitting between them. CDR3 in amino acids: CASSLEGGTPSYEQYF. The CDR3 DNA reads as TGTGCCAGCAGCTTGGAAGGGGGTACCCCATCCTACGAGCAGTACTTC.

This chain links TRBV19 with TRBJ1-3; TRBD1 might be the D (6 bases). This CDR3 contains 21 residues. Germline assignment: CDR1 LNHDA and CDR2 SQIVND (reference sequence). Trimming cost V 4 bases and J 0 bases, with 28 bases left between them. CDR3 region: CASSRPSGRGGTSDSGNTIYF. Written as DNA, the CDR3 is TGTGCCAGTAGTAGACCCTCCGGCAGGGGCGGCACCTCGGACTCTGGAAACACCATATATTTT.

At least ten counts were recorded for this clonotype. The CDR3 DNA reads as TGTGCCAGCAGCTCGGACCCCCCCCAGAACACTGAAGCTTTCTTT. This gives the protein CASSSDPPQNTEAFF. This rearrangement joins TRBV7-9 to TRBJ1-1; D ambiguous. This CDR3 is built from 15 residues. V lost 4 bases and J 1 base, leaving 13 bases between the germline ends. In germline, CDR1 is SEHNR, CDR2 FQNEAQ (reference sequence).

This clonotype was seen ten or more times. This rearrangement joins TRBV2 to TRBJ2-1, with TRBD2 matching 7 bases. Germline trimming cut 7 bases from V and 9 bases from J; bases unmatched to any gene: 9. The CDR3 contains 13 residues. Germline loops: CDR1 SNHLY, CDR2 FYNNEI. The CDR3 nucleotides are TGTGCCAGCAACGGGGAGGGGTTAGCTGAGCAGTTCTTC. Protein product: CASNGEGLAEQFF.

This rearrangement joins TRBV19 to TRBJ1-2; TRBD1 agrees at 9 bases. Unmatched junction bases numbered 6, after V lost 9 bases and J lost 4 bases. Per the germline V gene, CDR1 is LNHDA and CDR2 is SQIVND (reference sequence). The CDR3 has 13 amino acids. CDR3 sequence reads: CASGIQGAYGYTF. The CDR3 DNA is TGTGCCAGCGGGATACAGGGGGCCTATGGCTACACCTTC.

The rearrangement joins TRBV24-1 to TRBJ1-1, with 8 bases identical to TRBD1. The V gene end was trimmed by 8 bases and the J gene end by 1 base; junction bases not matched to a gene: 2. Looked up from germline, CDR1 is KGHDR and CDR2 is SFDVKD. The CDR3 is 13 residues long. DNA of the CDR3: TGTGCCACCACCAGGGGGCCGAACACTGAAGCTTTCTTT. It specifies CATTRGPNTEAFF.

This clonotype was seen a handful of times. The chain uses TRBV9 and TRBJ1-4; D is possibly TRBD1 (6 bases). The ends were cut back, 0 bases at V and 8 bases at J, with 14 bases in the middle. CDR1 is SGDLS, CDR2 YYNGEE, per germline. The CDR3 covers 15 residues. CDR3 sequence (DNA): TGTGCCAGCAGCGTAGCGGGGGGCGCTGAGGAAAAACTGTTTTTT. This codes for CASSVAGGAEEKLFF.

The sample holds a few counts of this clonotype. An end of the junction differs from the germline gene, which may be a read error. This chain connects TRBV5-1 to TRBJ1-1; no clear D. Germline V gene lookup returns CDR1 SGHRS and CDR2 YFSETQ. CDR3 length: 14 residues. For the CDR3, the DNA is TGCGTCAGCAGCCAGACCCTCGATGGAACTGAAGCTTTCTTT. Translated: CVSSQTLDGTEAFF. Variable domain in full (rest from reference TRBV5-1 and TRBJ1-1): KAGVTQTPRYLIKTRGQQVTLSCSPISGHRSVSWYQQTPGQGLQFLFEYFSETQRNKGNFPGRFSGRQFSNSRSEMNVSTLELGDSALYLCVSSQTLDGTEAFFGQGTRLTVV.

The V gene is TRBV20-1, the J gene TRBJ2-7; 9 bases are a match to TRBD1. The junction had 11 bases not matched to a gene; V was cut back by 2 bases and J by 9 bases. The germline V gene encodes CDR1 DFQATT and CDR2 SNEGSKA (reference sequence). This CDR3 has 14 amino acids. The chain's CDR3 is CSARKGDRAGVQYF. The CDR3 coding sequence is TGCAGTGCTAGAAAAGGGGACAGGGCCGGGGTGCAGTACTTC.

V gene TRBV19 combines with J gene TRBJ1-5; possible D gene TRBD1, 5 bases. CDR1 and CDR2 (germline): LNHDA, SQIVND (reference sequence). V dropped 7 bases and J dropped 3 bases, with 13 bases sitting between them. This CDR3 has 14 residues. The CDR3 spells CASTGRGTNQPQHF. The CDR3 DNA reads TGTGCCAGTACGGGGAGGGGCACCAATCAGCCCCAGCATTTT.

At least ten counts were recorded for this clonotype. The chain carries TRBV28 and TRBJ2-7, with D maybe TRBD1 (7 bases). Germline loops: CDR1 MDHEN, CDR2 SYDVKM. The ends were cut back, 2 bases at V and 9 bases at J, with 20 bases in the middle. The CDR3 loop spans 15 amino acids. The CDR3 DNA follows: TGTGCCAGCAGTTTAGCGGGACAGTACCGGTCGGGGCAGTACTTC. This translates into CASSLAGQYRSGQYF.

This clonotype was observed many times. The chain recombines TRBV6-1 with TRBJ2-1, with D possibly being TRBD2 (5 bases). The CDR3 runs 14 residues. V was shortened by 5 bases and J by 5 bases, with 13 bases between the two germline ends. Germline V CDR1 and CDR2: MNHNS, SASEGT. CDR3 amino acids: CASSKRGFDNEQFF. CDR3 DNA sequence: TGTGCCAGCAGTAAGCGAGGGTTTGACAATGAGCAGTTCTTC.

This clonotype was picked up many times. V is TRBV7-8 and J is TRBJ2-5; 7 nucleotides match TRBD2. The CDR3 loop spans 19 amino acids. Germline CDR1 SGHVS, CDR2 FQNEAQ. The ends lost 5 bases at V and 2 bases at J; junction bases unmatched: 20. The CDR3 sequence is CASSQAIGLEGSSQETQYF. The DNA for the CDR3 is TGTGCCAGCAGCCAAGCCATTGGACTAGAGGGGAGCAGTCAAGAGACCCAGTACTTC.

This clonotype has ten or more counts. This chain joins TRBV4-1 and TRBJ1-1, with no clear D. V dropped 0 bases and J dropped 1 base, with 12 bases sitting between them. Germline CDR1 and CDR2: MGHRA and YSYEKL. The CDR3 covers 16 residues. DNA of the CDR3: TGCGCCAGCAGCCAAGATGAGCGGCAGTCGAACACTGAAGCTTTCTTT. Protein: CASSQDERQSNTEAFF.

This clonotype was counted many times. V usage is TRBV11-2 and J usage is TRBJ1-2; no reliable D call. Germline CDR1 and CDR2: SGHAT and FQNNGV. V lost 0 bases and J lost 6, with 8 bases in between. This CDR3 has 13 residues. This chain's CDR3 is CASSLERHHGYTF. In DNA, the CDR3 is TGTGCCAGCAGCTTAGAGCGACACCATGGCTACACCTTC.

This clonotype was recorded once. The chain recombines TRBV5-4 with TRBJ1-4; TRBD1 agrees at 9 bases. CDR3 size: 15 residues. V was clipped by 0 bases and J by 7 bases; unmatched bases: 4. CDR1 and CDR2 (germline): SGHNT, YYREEE (reference sequence). The CDR3 sequence: CASSLEQGATEKLFF. Written as DNA, the CDR3 is TGTGCCAGCAGCTTGGAACAGGGGGCTACTGAAAAACTGTTTTTT.

This clonotype was seen at least ten times. V usage is TRBV12-5 and J usage is TRBJ1-1; weak D call: TRBD1 (5 bases). V lost 6 bases to trimming and J lost 1 base, with 21 bases between them. CDR1 is LGHNT and CDR2 is FRNRAP in the germline V gene. The CDR3 runs to 17 residues. For the CDR3, the DNA is TGTGCTAGTGGAACTTCGGGGGTCCCGTTCAAGAACACTGAAGCTTTCTTT. Protein: CASGTSGVPFKNTEAFF.

Many counts were recorded for this clonotype. This chain uses TRBV30 with TRBJ1-1; TRBD1 matches 8 bases. V dropped 3 bases and J dropped 11; count of bases not matched to a gene: 11. The CDR3 totals 13 residues. Germline V gene data show CDR1 as GTSNPN and CDR2 as SVGIG (reference sequence). DNA of the CDR3: TGTGCCTGGAGGGCCCGACAGGGGCCTGGGGCTTTCTTT. It translates to CAWRARQGPGAFF.